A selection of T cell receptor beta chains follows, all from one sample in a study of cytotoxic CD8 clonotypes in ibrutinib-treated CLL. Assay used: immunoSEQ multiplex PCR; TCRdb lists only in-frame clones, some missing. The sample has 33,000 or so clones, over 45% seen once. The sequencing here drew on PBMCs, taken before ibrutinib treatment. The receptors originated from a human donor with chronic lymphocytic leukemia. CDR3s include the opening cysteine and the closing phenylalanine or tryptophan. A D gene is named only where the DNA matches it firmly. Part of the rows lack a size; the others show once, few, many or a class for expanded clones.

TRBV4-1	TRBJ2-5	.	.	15	CASSPWSLVEETQYF	TGCGCCAGCAGCCCCTGGAGTTTAGTGGAAGAGACCCAGTACTTC
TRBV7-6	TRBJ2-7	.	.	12	CASSLRGFKQYF	TGTGCCAGCAGCTTACGGGGATTCAAGCAGTACTTC
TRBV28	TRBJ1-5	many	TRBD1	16	CASSRDRGPRNQPQHF	TGTGCCAGCAGCAGAGACAGGGGGCCCCGCAATCAGCCCCAGCATTTT
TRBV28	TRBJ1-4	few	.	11	CATRVDEKLFF	TGTGCCACCAGAGTTGATGAAAAACTGTTTTTT
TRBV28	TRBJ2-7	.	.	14	CASSTLDRVYEQYF	TGTGCCAGCAGTACGCTGGACAGAGTCTACGAGCAGTACTTC
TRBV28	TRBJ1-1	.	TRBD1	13	CASSGGTGTEAFF	TGTGCCAGCAGTGGCGGGACAGGCACTGAAGCTTTCTTT
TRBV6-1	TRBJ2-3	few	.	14	CASSLSGFTDTQYF	TGTGCCAGCAGCCTATCGGGGTTCACAGATACGCAGTATTTT
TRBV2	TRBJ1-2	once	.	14	CASSLGPGKYGYTF	TGTGCCAGCAGTTTAGGCCCAGGAAAGTATGGCTACACCTTC
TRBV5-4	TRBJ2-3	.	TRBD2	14	CASGRWGEGDTQYF	TGTGCCAGCGGTCGTTGGGGGGAGGGAGATACGCAGTATTTT
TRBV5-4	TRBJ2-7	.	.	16	CASSLAGGRSIYEQYF	TGTGCCAGCAGCTTGGCCGGAGGCAGGAGCATTTACGAGCAGTACTTC
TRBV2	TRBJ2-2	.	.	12	CASRPSGGELFF	TGTGCCAGCAGGCCTTCCGGCGGGGAGCTGTTTTTT
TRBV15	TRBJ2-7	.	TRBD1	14	CATSRVNRGYEQYF	TGTGCCACCAGCAGAGTAAACAGGGGTTACGAGCAGTACTTC
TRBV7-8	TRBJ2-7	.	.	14	CASSLEGRTYEQYF	TGTGCCAGCAGCTTAGAAGGGCGGACCTACGAGCAGTACTTC
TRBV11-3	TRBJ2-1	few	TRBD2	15	CASSLGGGDYNEQFF	TGTGCCAGCAGCTTAGGCGGGGGGGATTACAATGAGCAGTTCTTC
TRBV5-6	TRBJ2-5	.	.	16	CASSLNPSTVLETQYF	TGTGCCAGCAGCTTAAATCCCTCGACCGTCCTTGAGACCCAGTACTTC
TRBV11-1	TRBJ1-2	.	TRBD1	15	CASRERTGGDYGYTF	TGTGCCAGCAGGGAACGGACAGGGGGCGACTATGGCTACACCTTC
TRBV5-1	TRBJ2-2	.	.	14	CASTLQPGTGELFF	TGCGCCAGCACCCTACAACCGGGCACCGGGGAGCTGTTTTTT
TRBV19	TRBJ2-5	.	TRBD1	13	CASSFGTEETQYF	TGTGCCAGTAGTTTCGGGACAGAAGAGACCCAGTACTTC
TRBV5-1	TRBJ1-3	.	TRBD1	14	CASRTGSGRNTIYF	TGCGCCAGCAGGACAGGGTCAGGGAGAAACACCATATATTTT
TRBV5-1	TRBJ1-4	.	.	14	CASSLGPANEKLFF	TGCGCCAGCAGCTTAGGTCCCGCTAATGAAAAACTGTTTTTT
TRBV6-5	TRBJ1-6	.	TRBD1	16	CASSYGSQGANSPLHF	TGTGCCAGCAGTTACGGGTCACAGGGGGCGAATTCACCCCTCCACTTT
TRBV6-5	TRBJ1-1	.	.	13	CASKTGGLTEAFF	TGTGCCAGCAAAACTGGGGGCCTCACTGAAGCTTTCTTT
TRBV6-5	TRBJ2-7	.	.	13	CASRGQGLGEQYF	TGTGCCAGCAGGGGTCAGGGGTTGGGGGAGCAGTACTTC
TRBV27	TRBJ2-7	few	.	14	CASSPFGSSYEQYF	TGTGCCAGCAGCCCATTTGGTAGCTCCTACGAGCAGTACTTC
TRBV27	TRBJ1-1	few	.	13	CASIEGLGTEAFF	TGTGCCAGCATTGAGGGGTTGGGCACTGAAGCTTTCTTT
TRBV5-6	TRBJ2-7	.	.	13	CASSFDPAAEQYF	TGTGCCAGCAGTTTCGACCCGGCTGCCGAGCAGTACTTC
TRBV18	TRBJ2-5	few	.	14	CASSPPTRQETQYF	TGTGCCAGCTCACCACCGACTAGACAAGAGACCCAGTACTTC
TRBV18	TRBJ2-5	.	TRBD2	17	CASSPGLAGDYQETQYF	TGTGCCAGCTCCCCTGGACTAGCGGGGGACTACCAAGAGACCCAGTACTTC
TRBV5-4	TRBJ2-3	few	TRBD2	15	CASTRGGGGSDTQYF	TGTGCCAGCACCAGAGGTGGGGGGGGGTCAGATACGCAGTATTTT
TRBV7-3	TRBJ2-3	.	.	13	CASSLKFPDTQYF	TGTGCCAGCAGCTTAAAATTTCCAGATACGCAGTATTTT
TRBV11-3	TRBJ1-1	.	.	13	CASSARWNTEAFF	TGTGCCAGCAGCGCCCGGTGGAACACTGAAGCTTTCTTT
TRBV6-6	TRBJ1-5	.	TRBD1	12	CASSGSGTGLYF	TGTGCCAGCAGTGGGTCCGGGACAGGGTTATATTTT
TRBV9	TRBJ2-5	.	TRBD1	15	CASSIRTGVEETQYF	TGTGCCAGCAGCATTAGGACAGGGGTGGAAGAGACCCAGTACTTC
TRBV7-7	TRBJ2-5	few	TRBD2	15	CASSLAPSGIETQYF	TGTGCTAGCAGCTTAGCGCCTAGCGGGATAGAGACCCAGTACTTC
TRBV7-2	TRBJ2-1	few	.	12	CASSYPGRGEFF	TGTGCCAGCAGCTACCCGGGCCGAGGGGAGTTCTTC
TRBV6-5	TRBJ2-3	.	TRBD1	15	CASSYPYGQGDTQYF	TGTGCCAGCAGTTACCCATACGGACAGGGCGATACGCAGTATTTT
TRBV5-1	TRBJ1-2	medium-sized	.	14	CASSLVPQNYGYTF	TGCGCCAGCAGCTTGGTCCCCCAGAACTATGGCTACACCTTC
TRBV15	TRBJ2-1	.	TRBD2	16	CATSRTRGRAYNEQFF	TGTGCCACCAGCAGGACCCGGGGGAGGGCCTACAATGAGCAGTTCTTC
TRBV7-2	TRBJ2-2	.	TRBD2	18	CASSLTLPSSGGPGELFF	TGTGCCAGCAGCTTAACTCTCCCTTCTAGCGGGGGCCCCGGGGAGCTGTTTTTT
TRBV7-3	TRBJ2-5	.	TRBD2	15	CASSLIAGGPETQYF	TGTGCCAGCAGCTTGATAGCGGGGGGGCCCGAGACCCAGTACTTC
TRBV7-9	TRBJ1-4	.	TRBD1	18	CASSQIQGQGILPEKLFF	TGTGCCAGCAGCCAAATCCAGGGACAGGGTATCCTACCTGAAAAACTGTTTTTT
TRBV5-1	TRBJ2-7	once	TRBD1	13	CASSQGQPTEQYF	TGCGCCAGCAGTCAGGGACAGCCCACGGAGCAGTACTTC